This T cell receptor (beta chain) was captured in a study of molecular identifiers for immune sequencing clone quantification. CDR1 MNHNY and CDR2 SVGAGI come from the germline V gene (reference sequence). The CDR3 spans 12 residues. Trimming removed 8 bases at V and 3 bases at J, with 11 bases between. TCR libraries were built in bulk with a published protocol and specific TCR primers. TCRdb processed the PCR reads anew with MiXCR; each CDR3 protein has one entry. The repertoire holds fewer than 45,000 distinct CDR3 sequences, roughly 22% seen once, with about 1% in the top ten. Investigators produced naive CD8 libraries from roughly 20,000 to 1,000,000 sorted cells, drawing on 10%, 30% or 50% RNA. CD8+CD4-CCR7+CD45RA+ sorting gave the naive CD8 T cells.

Input material: naive CD8+ T cells from blood, with Jurkat cell RNA spiked in. As for subset: FACS-sorted CD8+CD4-CCR7+CD45RA+ naive T cells. This TCR was sampled from a human donor in good health. Some libraries in this study had Jurkat cell RNA spiked in. This chain connects TRBV6-6 to TRBJ2-7, with D perhaps TRBD2 (5 bases). The DNA for the CDR3 is TGTGCCAGCCGCAGCGGTTTCTACGAGCAGTACTTC. Protein sequence: CASRSGFYEQYF.